A single sample gave rise to the 13 T cell receptor beta chains below, sequenced in a study of T cell repertoires in cytomegalovirus infection. These receptors lack a known antigen. TCRdb reprocessed the reads via MiXCR and lists one record per CDR3 protein. Of about 470,000 distinct CDR3 sequences in the sample, about two fifths are singletons; the top ten hold 43%. Here the sequenced sample was cultured PBMCs, taken from culture after CMV antigen stimulation. The receptors stem from a human donor in good health (CMV status not recorded). Some clones in this sample may be carry-over from other donors' samples.

The V and J genes are TRBV7-6 and TRBJ2-5; D ambiguous. Trimming took off 7 bases at V and 2 bases at J, with 14 bases between the two ends. Per the germline V gene, CDR1 is SGHVS and CDR2 is FNYEAQ. This CDR3 region has 14 residues. CDR3 amino acids: CASKPSLGQETQYF. Here the CDR3 DNA reads TGTGCCAGCAAACCCTCTCTAGGGCAAGAGACCCAGTACTTC.

This clonotype was observed a few times. The chain is built from TRBV7-2 and TRBJ1-5, with 8 bases matching TRBD1. This CDR3 has 14 amino acids. V was clipped by 5 bases and J by 5 bases; unmatched bases: 5. CDR1 and CDR2 from the germline V gene are SGHTA and FQGNSA. CDR3 amino acids: CASSAPGGYQPQHF. CDR3 sequence (DNA): TGTGCCAGCAGCGCCCCAGGGGGCTATCAGCCCCAGCATTTT.

This chain's CDR3 is CASSSSWQSSYEQYF. As DNA, the CDR3 is TGTGCCAGCAGCTCCTCCTGGCAATCCTCCTACGAGCAGTACTTC. This chain uses TRBV7-2 with TRBJ2-7; no clear D. Trimming shortened V by 4 bases and J by 0 bases, and 13 bases separated the two germline ends. Germline V gene data show CDR1 as SGHTA and CDR2 as FQGNSA. The CDR3 is 15 residues long. The complete variable domain, with remaining parts taken from reference TRBV7-2 and TRBJ2-7, reads GAGVSQSPSNKVTEKGKDVELRCDPISGHTALYWYRQSLGQGLEFLIYFQGNSAPDKSGLPSDRFSAERTGGSVSTLTIQRTQQEDSAVYLCASSSSWQSSYEQYFGPGTRLTVT.

The chain is built from TRBV18 and TRBJ2-1; weak D call: TRBD2 (7 bases). Germline V gives CDR1 KGHSH, CDR2 LQKENI. This CDR3 comprises 15 residues. V was cut by 3 bases and J by 8 bases, with 17 bases left in between. The CDR3, as DNA: TGTGCCAGCTCACCCTTTCCGGGGGGCGGGGATGAGCAGTTCTTC. Its translation is CASSPFPGGGDEQFF.

The chain links TRBV6-1 to TRBJ2-7; TRBD1 aligns across 7 bases. Germline loops: CDR1 MNHNS, CDR2 SASEGT. V lost 5 bases, J lost 4 bases, and 5 bases stayed unmatched. This CDR3 comprises 13 residues. The CDR3 loop reads CASSWRQGYEQYF. The CDR3 nucleotides read TGTGCCAGCAGTTGGCGACAGGGATACGAGCAGTACTTC.

This clonotype has a handful of counts. The chain joins TRBV18 to TRBJ1-1; a possible D gene is TRBD1 (5 bases). This CDR3 contains 12 residues. Trimming shortened V by 6 bases and J by 5 bases, and 10 bases separated the two germline ends. Per the germline V gene, CDR1 is KGHSH and CDR2 is LQKENI. The CDR3 DNA follows: TGTGCCAGCTCCGGGGGTACAACTGAAGCTTTCTTT. Amino acid sequence: CASSGGTTEAFF.

The chain links TRBV7-6 to TRBJ1-1; maybe TRBD1 (5 bases). Germline values: CDR1 SGHVS, CDR2 FNYEAQ. Trimming took off 0 bases at V and 13 bases at J, with 9 bases between the two ends. This CDR3 is built from 11 residues. CDR3 in DNA: TGTGCCAGCAGCTTAGCGAGTGACAGTTTCTTT. It translates to CASSLASDSFF.

To note about this clonotype: Mismatch with germline at one junction end may stem from a read error. CDR3 DNA sequence: TGTGCCAGTAGTACAAGCTACAATGAGCATTGCTTC. Amino acid sequence: CASSTSYNEHCF. V is TRBV19 and J is TRBJ2-1; D not certain. Germline CDR1 reads LNHDA; CDR2 reads SQIVND (reference sequence). The CDR3 covers 12 residues.

The rearrangement uses TRBV7-2 and TRBJ2-7; 14 nucleotides agree with TRBD2. The CDR3 covers 15 residues. Germline V gives CDR1 SGHTA, CDR2 FQGNSA. V gave up 5 bases and J gave up 6 bases; unmatched junction bases: 6. For the CDR3, the DNA is TGTGCCAGCAGCGGGGGACTAGCGGGAGTAGGCGAGCAGTACTTC. As protein: CASSGGLAGVGEQYF. Combining the CDR3 with reference TRBV7-2 and TRBJ2-7 gives the whole variable domain GAGVSQSPSNKVTEKGKDVELRCDPISGHTALYWYRQSLGQGLEFLIYFQGNSAPDKSGLPSDRFSAERTGGSVSTLTIQRTQQEDSAVYLCASSGGLAGVGEQYFGPGTRLTVT.

This sequence joins TRBV5-4 and TRBJ1-2, with D hard to call. Germline V lookup: CDR1 SGHNT, CDR2 YYREEE (reference sequence). V shed 0 bases and J shed 6 bases, with 18 bases lying between them. The CDR3 is 16 residues long. CDR3 coding DNA: TGTGCCAGCAGCTTGGGGGCCGGCAGGTCCTTGGATGGCTACACCTTC. This gives the protein CASSLGAGRSLDGYTF.

CDR3 sequence reads: CASSPTGGAGELFF. CDR3 DNA: TGTGCCAGCAGCCCGACAGGGGGGGCCGGGGAGCTGTTTTTT. The chain has TRBV7-2 and TRBJ2-2; TRBD1 agrees at 9 bases. The CDR3 totals 14 residues. V lost 5 bases, J lost 6 bases, and 4 bases stayed unmatched. Germline loops: CDR1 SGHTA, CDR2 FQGNSA.

This clonotype has a handful of counts. The gene calls are TRBV5-4 and TRBJ2-3, with 8 bases aligning to TRBD2. With 7 bases clipped from V and 7 bases from J, the junction kept 14 bases outside the gene matches. The CDR3 spans 15 residues. Germline V lookup: CDR1 SGHNT, CDR2 YYREEE (reference sequence). DNA for the CDR3: TGTGCCAGCGAGGGAACCGGGACGGGAGGGAATACGCAGTATTTT. Its protein is CASEGTGTGGNTQYF.

The chain combines TRBV11-2 with TRBJ2-3, with 9 nucleotides matching TRBD1. Germline loops: CDR1 SGHAT, CDR2 FQNNGV. J gave up 5 bases and V 4 bases, and 7 bases lay outside the gene matches. This CDR3 region has 15 residues. CDR3 bases: TGTGCCAGCAGCTCCCTACAGGGGGCGCGAGATACGCAGTATTTT. The encoded protein is CASSSLQGARDTQYF.